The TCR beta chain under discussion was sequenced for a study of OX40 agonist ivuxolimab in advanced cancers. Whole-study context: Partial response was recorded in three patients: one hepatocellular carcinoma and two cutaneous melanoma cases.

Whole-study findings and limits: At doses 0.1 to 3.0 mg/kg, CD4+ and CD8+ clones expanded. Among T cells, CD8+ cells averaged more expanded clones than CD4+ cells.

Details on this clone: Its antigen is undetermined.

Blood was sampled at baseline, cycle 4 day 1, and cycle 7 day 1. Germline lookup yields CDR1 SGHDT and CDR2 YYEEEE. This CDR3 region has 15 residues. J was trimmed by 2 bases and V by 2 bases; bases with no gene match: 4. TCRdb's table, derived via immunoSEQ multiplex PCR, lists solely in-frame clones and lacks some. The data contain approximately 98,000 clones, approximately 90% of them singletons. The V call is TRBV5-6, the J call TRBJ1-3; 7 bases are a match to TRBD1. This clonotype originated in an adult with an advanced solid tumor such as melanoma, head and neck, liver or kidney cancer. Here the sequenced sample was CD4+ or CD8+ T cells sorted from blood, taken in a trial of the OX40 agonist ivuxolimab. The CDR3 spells CASSFRDRTGNTIYF. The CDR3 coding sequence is TGTGCCAGCAGCTTCCGGGACAGAACTGGAAACACCATATATTTT.